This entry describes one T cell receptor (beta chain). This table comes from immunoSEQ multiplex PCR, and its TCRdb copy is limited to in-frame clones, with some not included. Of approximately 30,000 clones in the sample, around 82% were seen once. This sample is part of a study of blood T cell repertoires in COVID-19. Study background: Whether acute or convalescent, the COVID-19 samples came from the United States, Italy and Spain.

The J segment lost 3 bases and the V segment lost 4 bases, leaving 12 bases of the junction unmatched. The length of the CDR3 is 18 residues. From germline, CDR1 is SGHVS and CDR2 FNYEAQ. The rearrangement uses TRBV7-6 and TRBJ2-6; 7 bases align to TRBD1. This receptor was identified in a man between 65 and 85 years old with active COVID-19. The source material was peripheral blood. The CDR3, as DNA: TGTGCCAGCAGCTCAGAAACAGGGGTTACGTATGGGGCCAACGTCCTGACTTTC. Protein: CASSSETGVTYGANVLTF. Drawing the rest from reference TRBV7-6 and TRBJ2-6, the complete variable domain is GAGVSQSPRYKVTKRGQDVALRCDPISGHVSLYWYRQALGQGPEFLTYFNYEAQQDKSGLPNDRFSAERPEGSISTLTIQRTEQRDSAMYRCASSSETGVTYGANVLTFGAGSRLTVL.